Each of the 17 T cell receptor beta chains below was sequenced from the same sample in a study of blood T cell repertoires in COVID-19. This table comes from immunoSEQ multiplex PCR, and its TCRdb copy is limited to in-frame clones, with some not included. The sample yields roughly 210,000 clones, around four fifths seen once. Sequenced material: peripheral blood. These TCRs come from a woman older than 75 with COVID-19, enrolled during active disease.

This rearrangement joins TRBV7-2 to TRBJ2-5, with 10 bases matching TRBD2. This CDR3 region has 15 residues. Germline trimming cut 2 bases from V and 2 bases from J; bases unmatched to any gene: 2. Looked up from germline, CDR1 is SGHTA and CDR2 is FQGNSA. The CDR3 DNA sequence: TGTGCCAGCAGCTTAACTAGCGGGGCGCAAGAGACCCAGTACTTC. Its translation: CASSLTSGAQETQYF.

The chain has TRBV24-1 and TRBJ1-2, with D possibly being TRBD1 (6 bases). This CDR3 has 14 amino acids. The V end lost 5 bases, the J end lost 7 bases, and 16 bases lay between the germline ends. The V gene's germline CDR1 is KGHDR and CDR2 SFDVKD. Here the CDR3 reads CATSGAGESVGYTF. CDR3 bases: TGTGCCACCAGTGGGGCAGGGGAGTCGGTTGGCTACACCTTC.

The rearrangement joins TRBV5-1 to TRBJ1-6; D is undetermined. V was clipped by 0 bases and J by 6 bases, with 10 bases between them. This CDR3 region has 15 residues. From germline, CDR1 is SGHRS and CDR2 YFSETQ. For the CDR3, the DNA is TGCGCCAGCAGCTTGGGGCAGTTCCTTAATTCACCCCTCCACTTT. Translation gives CASSLGQFLNSPLHF.

This chain uses TRBV5-1 with TRBJ1-5; no reliable D call. The V and J ends lost 0 bases and 1 base respectively, with 11 bases between them. Germline V gene lookup returns CDR1 SGHRS and CDR2 YFSETQ. The CDR3 is 16 amino acids. The CDR3 here is CASSLAIRRSNQPQHF. For the CDR3, the DNA is TGCGCCAGCAGCTTGGCAATAAGGAGGAGCAATCAGCCCCAGCATTTT.

The V gene is TRBV7-6, the J gene TRBJ1-2, with 7 nucleotides matching TRBD1. The ends lost 8 bases at V and 7 bases at J; junction bases unmatched: 13. CDR1 SGHVS and CDR2 FNYEAQ come from the germline V gene. The CDR3 spans 14 residues. CDR3 in amino acids: CASGPGTAGLGYTF. The CDR3, as DNA: TGTGCCAGCGGCCCCGGGACAGCGGGTCTTGGCTACACCTTC. Full variable domain (remainder filled in from reference TRBV7-6 and TRBJ1-2): GAGVSQSPRYKVTKRGQDVALRCDPISGHVSLYWYRQALGQGPEFLTYFNYEAQQDKSGLPNDRFSAERPEGSISTLTIQRTEQRDSAMYRCASGPGTAGLGYTFGSGTRLTVV.

The rearrangement links TRBV19 to TRBJ1-2; TRBD1 might be the D (6 bases). CDR1 and CDR2 from the germline V gene are LNHDA and SQIVND (reference sequence). CDR3 length: 15 residues. V was cut by 7 bases and J by 0 bases, with 15 bases left in between. The CDR3 spells CASIRGTSANYGYTF. CDR3 coding DNA: TGTGCCAGTATCAGGGGCACTAGTGCTAACTATGGCTACACCTTC. The variable domain in full, with the rest retrieved from reference TRBV19 and TRBJ1-2, is DGGITQSPKYLFRKEGQNVTLSCEQNLNHDAMYWYRQDPGQGLRLIYYSQIVNDFQKGDIAEGYSVSREKKESFPLTVTSAQKNPTAFYLCASIRGTSANYGYTFGSGTRLTVV.

The chain is built from TRBV15 and TRBJ2-3, with a possible D match to TRBD2 (6 bases). Per germline, CDR1 LNHNV and CDR2 YYDKDF (reference sequence). This CDR3 spans 17 amino acids. Between the trimmed V and J ends, which lost 1 base and 3 bases, there was a span of 17 bases. CDR3 loop: CATSRAGIAGQTDTQYF. The CDR3, as DNA: TGTGCCACCAGCAGAGCCGGGATTGCGGGGCAGACAGATACGCAGTATTTT.

The rearrangement uses TRBV6-1 and TRBJ1-6, with D perhaps TRBD1 (5 bases). This CDR3 comprises 14 residues. V lost 2 bases and J lost 10, with 12 bases in between. Germline V gene data show CDR1 as MNHNS and CDR2 as SASEGT. CDR3 amino acids: CASSERGFGSPLHF. The CDR3 DNA reads TGTGCCAGCAGTGAACGGGGGTTTGGATCACCCCTCCACTTT.

The rearrangement uses TRBV24-1 and TRBJ1-2; D remains unclear. Germline values: CDR1 KGHDR, CDR2 SFDVKD. The CDR3 length is 15 residues. With 4 bases removed from V and 8 bases from J, the gap between germline ends came to 19 bases. The CDR3 reads CATSDSFVPMGGYTF. In DNA, the CDR3 is TGTGCCACCAGTGACTCCTTCGTCCCGATGGGCGGCTACACCTTC.

Here the CDR3 DNA reads TGTGCCAGCAGCCAAGGGTCGGTCCCTCAGCCCCAGCATTTT. The encoded protein is CASSQGSVPQPQHF. The chain links TRBV3-1 (or the pseudogene TRBV3-2) to TRBJ1-5; no reliable D call. Germline CDR1 and CDR2: LGHDT and YNNKEL (reference sequence). The V end lost 1 base, the J end lost 6 bases, and 10 bases lay between the germline ends. The CDR3 runs 14 residues.

The V and J genes are TRBV5-8 and TRBJ1-3, with 10 bases fitting TRBD1. Germline lookup yields CDR1 SGHTS and CDR2 YDEGEE. The CDR3 is made up of 15 amino acids. Trimming removed 4 bases from V and 4 bases from J; junction bases left unmatched: 5. CDR3 DNA: TGTGCCAGCAGCCTCGGGACAGGGGTCGGAAACACCATATATTTT. It codes for CASSLGTGVGNTIYF.

This sequence joins TRBV11-3 and TRBJ2-5; no clear D gene. The V end lost 3 bases, the J end lost 5 bases, and 10 bases lay between the germline ends. Germline V gene lookup returns CDR1 SGHNT and CDR2 YENEEA. CDR3 length: 13 amino acids. CDR3 loop: CASSLHNFETQYF. CDR3 coding DNA: TGTGCCAGCAGCTTGCACAATTTCGAGACCCAGTACTTC.

This chain joins TRBV1 and TRBJ2-3; the table's TRBD2 call for D was not verified on the DNA. TRBV1 has pseudogene status. The CDR3 consists of 14 residues. CDR3 in amino acids: CTSSLGSLTDTQYF. The CDR3 nucleotides are TGCACCAGCAGCCTCGGGAGTCTCACAGATACGCAGTATTTT.

With respect to this clone: The same CDR3 is also encoded by other DNA sequences in this sample. V usage is TRBV30 and J usage is TRBJ2-5; D is undetermined. Germline CDR1 is GTSNPN and CDR2 is SVGIG (reference sequence). Trimming left V 0 bases short and J 5 bases short, with 7 bases between. The CDR3 extends over 12 amino acids. The CDR3, as DNA: TGTGCCTGGAGTGTACTTGCGGAGACCCAGTACTTC. Translated: CAWSVLAETQYF.

The CDR3: CASSLGLRDGYTF. The CDR3 DNA reads TGTGCCAGCAGCTTGGGACTTCGGGATGGCTACACCTTC. The rearrangement uses TRBV5-4 and TRBJ1-2; D gene uncertain. V was shortened by 0 bases and J by 6 bases, with 9 bases between the two germline ends. CDR1 and CDR2 (germline): SGHNT, YYREEE (reference sequence). The CDR3 runs to 13 residues.

In its sample, this clone was seen a few times. This rearrangement joins TRBV5-1 to TRBJ1-1; the D is unclear. V lost 0 bases and J 7 bases, leaving 13 bases between the germline ends. Germline V CDR1 and CDR2: SGHRS, YFSETQ. The CDR3 consists of 14 residues. The DNA for the CDR3 is TGCGCCAGCAGCTTGGCCAGACCTCCAGGTGAAGCTTTCTTT. Protein product: CASSLARPPGEAFF. The full variable domain, its missing parts supplied by reference TRBV5-1 and TRBJ1-1, is KAGVTQTPRYLIKTRGQQVTLSCSPISGHRSVSWYQQTPGQGLQFLFEYFSETQRNKGNFPGRFSGRQFSNSRSEMNVSTLELGDSALYLCASSLARPPGEAFFGQGTRLTVV.

This clone came up once. This chain uses TRBV18 with TRBJ2-5, with 8 bases fitting TRBD1. The CDR3 has 14 amino acids. CDR1 is KGHSH and CDR2 is LQKENI in the germline V gene. Unmatched junction bases numbered 5, after V lost 3 bases and J lost 5 bases. The CDR3 DNA is TGTGCCAGCTCACCGGGACAGGCCCCTGAGACCCAGTACTTC. It codes for CASSPGQAPETQYF.